These T cell receptor beta chains were read from a single sample in a study of T cell responses to AZD1222 COVID-19 vaccine. The protocol was immunoSEQ multiplex PCR, while the TCRdb copy is restricted to in-frame clones and leaves out a portion. Of about 180,000 clones in the sample, 88% were seen once. Sequencing used peripheral blood, obtained 28 days after the second AZD1222 dose. The origin of the receptors is an adult who received the AZD1222 COVID-19 vaccine. Both conserved end residues are part of each CDR3. The order of the fields is D gene, V gene, J gene, clone size, CDR3 length, CDR3 DNA, CDR3 protein. The D gene is left open where the match is weak. For some rows the clone size is stated as once, few or many, or as a class when expanded; others skip it.

.,TRBV7-2,TRBJ2-1,.,18,TGTGCCAGCAGCCTGACGATAGGTTTCGGGGATAGAAACAATGAGCAGTTCTTC,CASSLTIGFGDRNNEQFF
.,TRBV7-2,TRBJ2-2,once,12,TGTGCCAGCATCAAGCCAGGCCCCTTGCTGTTTTTT,CASIKPGPLLFF
TRBD1,TRBV6-2/TRBV6-3,TRBJ1-1,.,15,TGTGCCAGCAGTTACCCGCGACAGGGAAACACTGAAGCTTTCTTT,CASSYPRQGNTEAFF
.,TRBV29-1,TRBJ2-1,.,15,TGCAGCGCTGGGGGCGGGAGTGAGACCTACAATGAGCAGTTCTTC,CSAGGGSETYNEQFF
TRBD1,TRBV30,TRBJ2-5,.,15,TGTGCCTGGAGTGACAGGGGAATAGGTAGAGAGACCCAGTACTTC,CAWSDRGIGRETQYF
.,TRBV7-6,TRBJ2-7,.,15,TGTGCCAGCAGCCCCTATGATAGCGAAGCCTACGAGCAGTACTTC,CASSPYDSEAYEQYF
.,TRBV6-2/TRBV6-3,TRBJ1-5,.,19,TGTGCCAGCAGTTACTCTCGGGTTGCCGAGCCGCATCCCAATCAGCCCCAGCATTTT,CASSYSRVAEPHPNQPQHF
TRBD1,TRBV28,TRBJ1-6,once,15,TGTGCCAGCAGTCCGCAGACAGGGTTGGATTCACCCCTCCACTTT,CASSPQTGLDSPLHF
TRBD1,TRBV6-2/TRBV6-3,TRBJ1-5,once,19,TGTGCCAGCAGTTACCCCCGGGACAGGGGGCTATCAACCAATCAGCCCCAGCATTTT,CASSYPRDRGLSTNQPQHF
.,TRBV5-4,TRBJ2-5,.,12,TGTGCCAGCAGCTCCAATAGTGAGACCCAGTACTTC,CASSSNSETQYF
TRBD2,TRBV9,TRBJ2-3,.,16,TGTGCCAGCAGCCCCAGATTGGGGAGGGTCGCAGATACGCAGTATTTT,CASSPRLGRVADTQYF
.,TRBV5-4,TRBJ2-2,.,14,TGTGCCAGCAGCTTAGAACGGGAGTCCGGGGAGCTGTTTTTT,CASSLERESGELFF
TRBD1,TRBV28,TRBJ1-2,.,16,TGTGCCAGCAGTTCCCCAACCGGGACAGGGGGCCGGGGCTACACCTTC,CASSSPTGTGGRGYTF
TRBD2,TRBV7-3,TRBJ2-3,once,20,TGTGCCAGCAGCTTAAGTCCCCAGGAGGGACTAGCGGGACTCACAGATACGCAGTATTTT,CASSLSPQEGLAGLTDTQYF
TRBD2,TRBV5-4,TRBJ2-1,.,14,TGTGCCAGCAGCGCCCTAGCGGGGGACAATGAGCAGTTCTTC,CASSALAGDNEQFF
TRBD2,TRBV16,TRBJ2-7,.,14,TGTGCCAGCAGCCAACGGACTAGCGGCTACGAGCAGTACTTC,CASSQRTSGYEQYF
TRBD1,TRBV28,TRBJ2-7,once,15,TGTGCCAGCAGATTGTCCCGGGACAGACACTACGAGCAGTACTTC,CASRLSRDRHYEQYF
TRBD1,TRBV7-9,TRBJ2-1,.,16,TGTGCCAGCAGCCCTGGACAGGGGGACACCTACAATGAGCAGTTCTTC,CASSPGQGDTYNEQFF
.,TRBV28,TRBJ2-4,.,15,TGTGCCAGCAGCTTCCTGGGGCCTCAGGGGAACATTCAGTACTTC,CASSFLGPQGNIQYF
TRBD1,TRBV27,TRBJ2-7,few,14,TGTGCCAGCAGTTTCCGGACAGGGTTTGGCGAGCAGTACTTC,CASSFRTGFGEQYF
.,TRBV28,TRBJ1-6,.,16,TGTGCCAGCAGTTTTAGGCTGGAGGGTTATAATTCACCCCTCCACTTT,CASSFRLEGYNSPLHF
.,TRBV30,TRBJ1-1,once,13,TGTGCCTGGAGTGTTCCGGGGGGCACTGAAGCTTTCTTT,CAWSVPGGTEAFF
.,TRBV27,TRBJ1-5,.,12,TGTGCCAGCAGTTCGGGGGGACAGCCCCAGCATTTT,CASSSGGQPQHF
.,TRBV27,TRBJ2-1,once,14,TGTGCCAGCAGCTTACAGGGATCCTACAATGAGCAGTTCTTC,CASSLQGSYNEQFF
.,TRBV7-2,TRBJ2-1,.,16,TGTGCCAGCAGCTTTCGAGGGCCGAGCTCCTACAATGAGCAGTTCTTC,CASSFRGPSSYNEQFF
.,TRBV30,TRBJ2-5,.,13,TGTGCCTGGAGAGGGGGGGGGCAGGAGACCCAGTACTTC,CAWRGGGQETQYF
.,TRBV9,TRBJ2-3,.,15,TGTGCCAGCAGCGTAGAGATTACCCGCACAGATACGCAGTATTTT,CASSVEITRTDTQYF
.,TRBV7-2,TRBJ2-5,.,13,TGTGCCAGCAGCTACGGCAACCAAGAGACCCAGTACTTC,CASSYGNQETQYF
.,TRBV28,TRBJ2-7,.,12,TGTGCCAGCGTTGGGGCCGGGGCAGAGCAGTACTTC,CASVGAGAEQYF
.,TRBV7-9,TRBJ2-7,.,15,TGTGCCAGCAGCGCACCAATGGGGCGGACCTACGAGCAGTACTTC,CASSAPMGRTYEQYF
TRBD1,TRBV13,TRBJ1-1,.,14,TGTGCCAGCAGCTTAGTAGGGGGCATGGGCGCAGCTTTCTTT,CASSLVGGMGAAFF
.,TRBV7-3,TRBJ1-2,few,15,TGTGCCAGCAGCTTAGGTTCAGGGGCGGGCTATGGCTACACCTTC,CASSLGSGAGYGYTF
TRBD2,TRBV13,TRBJ2-3,.,16,TGTGCCAGCAGCCTTGGACTAGCGGGAAGTACAGATACGCAGTATTTT,CASSLGLAGSTDTQYF
TRBD2,TRBV5-1,TRBJ2-7,.,19,TGCGCCAGCAGCCCGAGACTAGCGGGAGGGCCGAGAAATCCCTACGAGCAGTACTTC,CASSPRLAGGPRNPYEQYF
.,TRBV6-5,TRBJ1-3,once,14,TGTGCCAGCAGATTGGGGGGATCTGGAAACACCATATATTTT,CASRLGGSGNTIYF
.,TRBV7-2,TRBJ1-5,.,13,TGTGCCAGCAGCTTCTCGGTGGATCAGCCCCAGCATTTT,CASSFSVDQPQHF
.,TRBV18,TRBJ2-5,.,17,TGTGCCAGCTCACCTGCGGTGAAGCGGGCCACCCAAGAGACCCAGTACTTC,CASSPAVKRATQETQYF
.,TRBV19,TRBJ2-2,few,18,TGTGCCAGTAGTAGGTTGGGGTTGAGGGAAACGAACACCGGGGAGCTGTTTTTT,CASSRLGLRETNTGELFF
.,TRBV19,TRBJ2-1,few,13,TGTGCCAGTAGTAAGGCAGTCAGGGATGAGCAGTTCTTC,CASSKAVRDEQFF
TRBD1,TRBV30,TRBJ1-3,.,16,TGTGCCTGGAGTACGGGACAGGGGGGCTCTGGAAACACCATATATTTT,CAWSTGQGGSGNTIYF
.,TRBV6-4,TRBJ1-2,.,15,TGTGCCAGCAGTGACTCTGGCAGGGCTGGCTATGGCTACACCTTC,CASSDSGRAGYGYTF